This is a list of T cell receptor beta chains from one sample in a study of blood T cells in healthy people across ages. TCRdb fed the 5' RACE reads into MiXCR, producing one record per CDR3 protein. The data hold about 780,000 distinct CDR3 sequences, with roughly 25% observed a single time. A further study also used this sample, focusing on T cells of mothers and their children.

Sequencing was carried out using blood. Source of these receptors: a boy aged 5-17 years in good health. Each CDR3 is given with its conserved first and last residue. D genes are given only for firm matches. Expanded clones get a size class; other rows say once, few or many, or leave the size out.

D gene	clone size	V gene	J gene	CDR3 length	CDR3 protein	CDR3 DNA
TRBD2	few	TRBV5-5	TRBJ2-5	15	CASSRGLAVQGTQYF	TGTGCCAGCAGCCGAGGACTAGCGGTTCAAGGGACCCAGTACTTC
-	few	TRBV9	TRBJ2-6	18	CASSNPGVGASGANVLTF	TGTGCCAGCAGCAACCCGGGGGTGGGAGCCTCTGGGGCCAACGTCCTGACTTTC
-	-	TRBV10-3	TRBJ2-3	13	CAISGELRDTQYF	TGTGCCATCAGTGGAGAACTGCGAGATACGCAGTATTTT
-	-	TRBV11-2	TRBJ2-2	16	CASSPLRSSDTGELFF	TGTGCCAGCAGCCCACTCAGGAGCAGTGACACCGGGGAGCTGTTTTTT
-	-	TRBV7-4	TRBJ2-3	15	CASSLLAGCTDTQYF	TGTGCCAGCAGCTTACTCGCCGGTTGCACAGATACGCAGTATTTT
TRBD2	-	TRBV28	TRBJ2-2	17	CASSFPTSGGNTGELFF	TGTGCCAGCAGTTTCCCGACTAGCGGGGGGAACACCGGGGAGCTGTTTTTT
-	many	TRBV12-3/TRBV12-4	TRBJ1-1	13	CASSFGSNTEAFF	TGTGCCAGCAGTTTTGGGAGTAACACTGAAGCTTTCTTT
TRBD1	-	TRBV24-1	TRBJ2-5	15	CATSDLDRGQETQYF	TGTGCCACCAGTGACTTGGACAGGGGCCAAGAGACCCAGTACTTC
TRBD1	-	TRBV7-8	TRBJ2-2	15	CASSLAGQGTGELFF	TGTGCCAGCAGCTTAGCGGGACAGGGGACCGGGGAGCTGTTTTTT
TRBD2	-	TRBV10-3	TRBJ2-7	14	CAISDRLAGAEQYF	TGTGCCATCAGTGACCGACTAGCGGGGGCAGAGCAGTACTTC
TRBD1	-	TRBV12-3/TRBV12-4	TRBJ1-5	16	CASSLGSGGGNQPQHF	TGTGCCAGCAGTTTAGGATCAGGGGGTGGCAATCAGCCCCAGCATTTT
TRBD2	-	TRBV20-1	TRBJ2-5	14	CSAGTSGFQETQYF	TGCAGTGCCGGGACTAGCGGATTCCAAGAGACCCAGTACTTC
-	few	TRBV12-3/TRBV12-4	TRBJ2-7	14	CASSLGGRSYEQYF	TGTGCCAGCAGCTTAGGCGGACGGTCCTACGAGCAGTACTTC
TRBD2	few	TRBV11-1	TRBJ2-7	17	CASSRGLAGGHSYEQYF	TGTGCCAGCAGCCGCGGACTAGCGGGGGGTCACTCCTACGAGCAGTACTTC
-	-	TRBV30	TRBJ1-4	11	CAWREDEKLFF	TGTGCCTGGAGGGAAGATGAAAAACTGTTTTTT
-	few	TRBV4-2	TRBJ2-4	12	CASSQEGYIQYF	TGTGCCAGCAGCCAAGAGGGGTACATTCAGTACTTC
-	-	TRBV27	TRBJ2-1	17	CASSLGSWSGGYNEQFF	TGTGCCAGCAGTTTAGGGTCCTGGTCGGGCGGCTACAATGAGCAGTTCTTC
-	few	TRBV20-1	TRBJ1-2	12	CSARGLREGYTF	TGCAGTGCTAGAGGGTTGAGGGAGGGCTACACCTTC
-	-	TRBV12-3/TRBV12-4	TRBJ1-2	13	CASRPQGAGGYTF	TGTGCCAGCAGACCGCAAGGGGCTGGAGGCTACACCTTC